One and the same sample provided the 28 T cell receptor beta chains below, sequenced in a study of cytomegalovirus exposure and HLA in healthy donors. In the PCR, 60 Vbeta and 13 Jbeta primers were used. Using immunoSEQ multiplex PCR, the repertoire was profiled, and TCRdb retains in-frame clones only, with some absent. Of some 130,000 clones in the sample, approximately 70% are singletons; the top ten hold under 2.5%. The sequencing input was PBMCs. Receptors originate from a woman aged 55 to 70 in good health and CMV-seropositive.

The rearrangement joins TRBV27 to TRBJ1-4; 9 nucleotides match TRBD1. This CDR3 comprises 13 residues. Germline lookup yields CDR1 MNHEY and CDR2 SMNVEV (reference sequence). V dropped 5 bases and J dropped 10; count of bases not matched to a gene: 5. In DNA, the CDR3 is TGTGCCAGCAGTGAGGACAGGGGTCTAAAACTGTTTTTT. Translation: CASSEDRGLKLFF. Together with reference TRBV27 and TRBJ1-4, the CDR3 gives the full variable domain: EAQVTQNPRYLITVTGKKLTVTCSQNMNHEYMSWYRQDPGLGLRQIYYSMNVEVTDKGDVPEGYKVSRKEKRNFPLILESPSPNQTSLYFCASSEDRGLKLFFGSGTQLSVL.

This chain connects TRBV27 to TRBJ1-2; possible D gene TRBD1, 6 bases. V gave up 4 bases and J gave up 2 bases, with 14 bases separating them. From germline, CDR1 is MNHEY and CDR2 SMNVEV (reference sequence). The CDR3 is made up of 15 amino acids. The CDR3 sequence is CASSSYRQGNYGYTF. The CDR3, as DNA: TGTGCCAGCAGTTCTTACCGGCAGGGGAACTATGGCTACACCTTC.

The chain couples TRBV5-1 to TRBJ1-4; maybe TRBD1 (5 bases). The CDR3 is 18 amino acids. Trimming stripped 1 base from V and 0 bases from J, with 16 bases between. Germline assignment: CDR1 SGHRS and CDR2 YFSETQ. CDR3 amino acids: CASSLRGRGTATNEKLFF. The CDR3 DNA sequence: TGCGCCAGCAGCTTGAGGGGAAGAGGCACGGCAACTAATGAAAAACTGTTTTTT.

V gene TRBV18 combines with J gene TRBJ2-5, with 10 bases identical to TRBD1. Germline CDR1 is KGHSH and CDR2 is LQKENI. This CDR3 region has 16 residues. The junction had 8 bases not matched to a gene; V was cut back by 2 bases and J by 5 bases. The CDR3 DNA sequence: TGTGCCAGCTCACCAAGAGAGGGACAGGGGACCGAGACCCAGTACTTC. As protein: CASSPREGQGTETQYF.

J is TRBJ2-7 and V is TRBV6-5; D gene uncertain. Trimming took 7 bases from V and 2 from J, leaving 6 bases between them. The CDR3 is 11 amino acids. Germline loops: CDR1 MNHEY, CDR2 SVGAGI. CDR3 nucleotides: TGTGCCAGCAACAACCCCTACGAGCAGTACTTC. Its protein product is CASNNPYEQYF.

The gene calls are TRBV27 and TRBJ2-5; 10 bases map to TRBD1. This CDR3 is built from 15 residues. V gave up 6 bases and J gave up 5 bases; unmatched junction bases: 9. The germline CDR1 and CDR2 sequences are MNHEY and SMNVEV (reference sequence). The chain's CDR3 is CASSTDRGGGETQYF. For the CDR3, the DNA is TGTGCCAGCAGCACGGACAGGGGGGGTGGGGAGACCCAGTACTTC.

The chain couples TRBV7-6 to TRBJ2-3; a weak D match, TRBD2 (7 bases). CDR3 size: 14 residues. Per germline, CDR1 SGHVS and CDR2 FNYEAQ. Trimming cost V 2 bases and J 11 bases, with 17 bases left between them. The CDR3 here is CASSLNRGGGGQYF. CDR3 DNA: TGTGCCAGCAGCTTAAATCGGGGAGGGGGAGGGCAGTATTTT.

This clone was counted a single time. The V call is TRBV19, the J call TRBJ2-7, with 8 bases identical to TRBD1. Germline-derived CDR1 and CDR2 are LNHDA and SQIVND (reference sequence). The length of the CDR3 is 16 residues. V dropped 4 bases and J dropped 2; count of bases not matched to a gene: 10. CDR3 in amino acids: CASSTGGQVVAYEQYF. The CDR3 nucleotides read TGTGCCAGTAGTACTGGGGGACAGGTCGTAGCCTACGAGCAGTACTTC. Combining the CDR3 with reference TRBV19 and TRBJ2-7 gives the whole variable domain DGGITQSPKYLFRKEGQNVTLSCEQNLNHDAMYWYRQDPGQGLRLIYYSQIVNDFQKGDIAEGYSVSREKKESFPLTVTSAQKNPTAFYLCASSTGGQVVAYEQYFGPGTRLTVT.

CDR3 in amino acids: CASSATGRDGYTF. DNA of the CDR3: TGTGCCAGCTCTGCGACAGGGCGAGACGGCTACACCTTC. The chain couples TRBV7-2 to TRBJ1-2; 7 bases align to TRBD1. V lost 8 bases and J lost 8; bases outside the gene matches: 11. The CDR3 consists of 13 residues. CDR1 is SGHTA and CDR2 is FQGNSA in the germline V gene.

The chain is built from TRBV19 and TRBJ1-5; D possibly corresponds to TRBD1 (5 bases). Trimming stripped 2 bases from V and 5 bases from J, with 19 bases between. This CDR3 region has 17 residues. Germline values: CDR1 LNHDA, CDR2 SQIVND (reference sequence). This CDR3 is CASSITALRGSDQPQHF. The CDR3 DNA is TGTGCCAGTAGTATAACCGCCCTGCGGGGCTCAGATCAGCCCCAGCATTTT.

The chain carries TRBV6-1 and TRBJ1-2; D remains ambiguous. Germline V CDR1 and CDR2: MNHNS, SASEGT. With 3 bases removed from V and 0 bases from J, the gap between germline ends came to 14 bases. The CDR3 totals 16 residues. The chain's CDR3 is CASSDALVAPNYGYTF. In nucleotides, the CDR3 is TGTGCCAGCAGTGATGCCCTTGTGGCACCTAACTATGGCTACACCTTC.

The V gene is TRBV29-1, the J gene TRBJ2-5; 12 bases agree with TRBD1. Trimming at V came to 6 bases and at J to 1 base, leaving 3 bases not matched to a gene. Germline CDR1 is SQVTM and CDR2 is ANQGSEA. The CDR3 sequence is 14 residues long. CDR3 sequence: CSVGTGGVQETQYF. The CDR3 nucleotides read TGCAGCGTGGGGACAGGGGGCGTCCAAGAGACCCAGTACTTC.

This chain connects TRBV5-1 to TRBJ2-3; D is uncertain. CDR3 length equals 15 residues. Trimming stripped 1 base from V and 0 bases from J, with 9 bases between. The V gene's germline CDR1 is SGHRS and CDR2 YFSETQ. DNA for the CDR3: TGCGCCAGCAGCTTGTCGGCGGCTAGCACAGATACGCAGTATTTT. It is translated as CASSLSAASTDTQYF.

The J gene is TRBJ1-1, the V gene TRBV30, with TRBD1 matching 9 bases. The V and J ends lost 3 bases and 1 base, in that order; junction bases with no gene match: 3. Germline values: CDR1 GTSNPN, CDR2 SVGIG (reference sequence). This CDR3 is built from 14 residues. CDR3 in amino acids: CAWRGQGKNTEAFF. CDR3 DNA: TGTGCCTGGAGGGGACAGGGTAAGAACACTGAAGCTTTCTTT.

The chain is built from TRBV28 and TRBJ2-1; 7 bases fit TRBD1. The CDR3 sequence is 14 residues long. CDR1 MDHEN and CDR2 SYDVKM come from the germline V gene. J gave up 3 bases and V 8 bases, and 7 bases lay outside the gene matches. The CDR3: CASLGAGGYNEQFF. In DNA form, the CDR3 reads TGTGCCAGCCTTGGGGCAGGGGGCTACAATGAGCAGTTCTTC.

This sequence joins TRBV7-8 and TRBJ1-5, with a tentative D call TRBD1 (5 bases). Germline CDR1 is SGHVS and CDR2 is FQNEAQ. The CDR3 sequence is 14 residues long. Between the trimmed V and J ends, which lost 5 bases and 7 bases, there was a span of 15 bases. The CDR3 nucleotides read TGTGCCAGCAGCCTAGGGCAGGGATGGCAGCCCCAGCATTTT. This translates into CASSLGQGWQPQHF.

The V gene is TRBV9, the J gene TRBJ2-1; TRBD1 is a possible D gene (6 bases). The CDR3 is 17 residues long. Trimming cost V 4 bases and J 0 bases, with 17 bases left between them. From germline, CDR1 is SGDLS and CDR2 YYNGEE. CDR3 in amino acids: CASSLTQGHSSYNEQFF. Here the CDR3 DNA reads TGTGCCAGCAGCCTCACCCAGGGGCATAGCTCCTACAATGAGCAGTTCTTC.

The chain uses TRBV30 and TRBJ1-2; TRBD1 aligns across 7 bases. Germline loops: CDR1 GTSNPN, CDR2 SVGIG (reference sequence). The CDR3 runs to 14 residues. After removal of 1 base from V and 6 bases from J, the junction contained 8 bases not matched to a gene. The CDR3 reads CAWSARGRGDGYTF. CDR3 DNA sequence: TGTGCCTGGAGTGCCAGGGGGAGAGGAGATGGCTACACCTTC.

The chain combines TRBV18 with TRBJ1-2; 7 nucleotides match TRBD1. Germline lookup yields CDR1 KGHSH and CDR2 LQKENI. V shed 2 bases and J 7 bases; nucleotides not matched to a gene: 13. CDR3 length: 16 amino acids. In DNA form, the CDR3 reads TGTGCCAGCTCACCAGCCGGGCAGGGGGGCATCGGTGGCTACACCTTC. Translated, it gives CASSPAGQGGIGGYTF.

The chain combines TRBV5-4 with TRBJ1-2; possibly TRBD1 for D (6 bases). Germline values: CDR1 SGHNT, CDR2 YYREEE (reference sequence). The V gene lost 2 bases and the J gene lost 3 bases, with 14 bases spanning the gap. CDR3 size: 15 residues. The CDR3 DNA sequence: TGTGCCAGCAGCTTACAGGGTTCTCTCTACTATGGCTACACCTTC. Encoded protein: CASSLQGSLYYGYTF.

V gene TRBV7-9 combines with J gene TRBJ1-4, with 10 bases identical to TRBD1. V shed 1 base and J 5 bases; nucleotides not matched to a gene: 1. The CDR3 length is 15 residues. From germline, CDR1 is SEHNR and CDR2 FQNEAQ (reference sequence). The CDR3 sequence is CASSLVGQGNEKLFF. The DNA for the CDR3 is TGTGCCAGCAGCTTAGTGGGACAGGGGAATGAAAAACTGTTTTTT.

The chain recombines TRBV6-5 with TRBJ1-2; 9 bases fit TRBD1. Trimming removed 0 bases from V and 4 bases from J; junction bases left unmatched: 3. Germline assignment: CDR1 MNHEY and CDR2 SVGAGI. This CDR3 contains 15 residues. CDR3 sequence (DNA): TGTGCCAGCAGTTACTCGGGGACAGGGTCCTATGGCTACACCTTC. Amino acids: CASSYSGTGSYGYTF.

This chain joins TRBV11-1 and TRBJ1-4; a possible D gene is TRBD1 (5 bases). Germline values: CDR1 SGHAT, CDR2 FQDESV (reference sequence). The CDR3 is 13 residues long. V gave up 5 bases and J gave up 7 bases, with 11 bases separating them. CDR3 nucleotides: TGTGCCAGCAGCCGTTGGGGGGGTGAAAAACTGTTTTTT. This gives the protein CASSRWGGEKLFF. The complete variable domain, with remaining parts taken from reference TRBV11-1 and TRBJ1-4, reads EAEVAQSPRYKITEKSQAVAFWCDPISGHATLYWYRQILGQGPELLVQFQDESVVDDSQLPKDRFSAERLKGVDSTLKIQPAELGDSAMYLCASSRWGGEKLFFGSGTQLSVL.

CDR3 sequence reads: CASSLQTSGSFGELFF. CDR3 coding DNA: TGTGCCAGCAGCCTACAGACTAGCGGGAGCTTCGGGGAGCTGTTTTTT. This chain joins TRBV7-8 and TRBJ2-2; 12 positions agree with TRBD2. The length of the CDR3 is 16 residues. CDR1 is SGHVS and CDR2 is FQNEAQ in the germline V gene. V lost 5 bases and J lost 7; bases outside the gene matches: 8.

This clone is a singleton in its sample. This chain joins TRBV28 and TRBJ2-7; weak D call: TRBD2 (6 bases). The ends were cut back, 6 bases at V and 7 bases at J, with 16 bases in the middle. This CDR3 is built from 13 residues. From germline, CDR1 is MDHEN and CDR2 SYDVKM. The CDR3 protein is CASRGTGVGEQYF. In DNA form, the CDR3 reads TGTGCCAGCAGGGGGACGGGGGTCGGGGAGCAGTACTTC.

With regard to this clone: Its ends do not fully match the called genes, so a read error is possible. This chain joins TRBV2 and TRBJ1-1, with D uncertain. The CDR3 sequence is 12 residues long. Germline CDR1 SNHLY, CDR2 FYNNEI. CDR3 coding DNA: TGTGCCAGCAGTGTCACCCCCGCTGAGGCTTTCTTT. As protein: CASSVTPAEAFF.

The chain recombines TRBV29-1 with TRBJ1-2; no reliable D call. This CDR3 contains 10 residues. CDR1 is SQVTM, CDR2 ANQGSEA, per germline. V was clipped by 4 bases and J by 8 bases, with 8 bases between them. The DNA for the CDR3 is TGCAGCGTTGGTAACTCCGGCTACACCTTC. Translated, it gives CSVGNSGYTF. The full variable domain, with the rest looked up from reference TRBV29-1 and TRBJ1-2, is SAVISQKPSRDICQRGTSLTIQCQVDSQVTMMFWYRQQPGQSLTLIATANQGSEATYESGFVIDKFPISRPNLTFSTLTVSNMSPEDSSIYLCSVGNSGYTFGSGTRLTVV.

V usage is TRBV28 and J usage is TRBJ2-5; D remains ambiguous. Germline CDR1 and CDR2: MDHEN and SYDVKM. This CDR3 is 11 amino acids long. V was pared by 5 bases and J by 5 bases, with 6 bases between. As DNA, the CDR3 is TGTGCCAGCAGTGCCGGGGAGACCCAGTACTTC. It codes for CASSAGETQYF.